Listed below are T cell receptor beta chains from one sample, sequenced in a study of early T cells in non-severe SARS-CoV-2 infection. Each CDR3 protein gets one entry after TCRdb re-called the 5' RACE reads with MiXCR. The sample lists 25,000 to 35,000 distinct CDR3 sequences, 4% to 5.5% occurring once. The sample consisted of whole blood. Receptors were obtained from an adult who was a healthcare worker with PCR-confirmed SARS-CoV-2 infection or an uninfected control (not recorded which). Both conserved end residues are part of each CDR3. The D gene is left open where the match is weak. Expanded clones get a size class; other rows say once, few or many, or leave the size out.

TRBJ1-5 TRBV20-1 . many CSARASDYQPQHF TGCAGTGCTAGAGCCAGTGATTATCAGCCCCAGCATTTT
TRBJ2-5 TRBV12-3/TRBV12-4 . medium-sized CASGPGAETQYF TGTGCCAGCGGGCCCGGGGCAGAGACCCAGTACTTC
TRBJ1-2 TRBV11-3 . many CASSLQSYGYTF TGTGCCAGCAGCTTGCAAAGCTATGGCTACACCTTC
TRBJ1-3 TRBV29-1 . many CSAQSRSGNTIYF TGCAGCGCCCAGTCGAGGTCAGGAAACACCATATATTTT
TRBJ2-3 TRBV20-1 . many CSASQGNTDTQYF TGCAGTGCTAGTCAAGGGAACACAGATACGCAGTATTTT
TRBJ1-1 TRBV18 . many CASSPARTGGTEAFF TGTGCCAGCTCACCAGCCCGGACGGGGGGGACTGAAGCTTTCTTT
TRBJ2-1 TRBV11-2 . few CASSLAQGLKNEQFF TGTGCCAGCAGCTTAGCCCAGGGCCTGAAGAATGAGCAGTTCTTC
TRBJ1-2 TRBV9 . few CASSGQTGGYGYTF TGTGCCAGCAGCGGACAGACAGGAGGCTATGGCTACACCTTC
TRBJ2-2 TRBV5-1 . . CASSFTATGELFF TGCGCCAGCAGCTTTACGGCCACCGGGGAGCTGTTTTTT
TRBJ2-7 TRBV5-6 . many CASNRGTYEQYF TGTGCCAGCAACCGGGGGACCTACGAGCAGTACTTC
TRBJ1-3 TRBV12-3/TRBV12-4 . few CASSLSSGNTIYF TGTGCCAGCAGCCTAAGCTCTGGAAACACCATATATTTT
TRBJ2-2 TRBV12-3/TRBV12-4 . . CASSLGGSTGELFF TGTGCCAGCAGTTTAGGGGGGAGCACCGGGGAGCTGTTTTTT
TRBJ1-4 TRBV5-1 TRBD1 many CASSPTGDNEKLFF TGCGCCAGCAGCCCGACAGGGGATAATGAAAAACTGTTTTTT
TRBJ1-2 TRBV3-1 TRBD1 . CASSQSVVGGRYGYTF TGTGCCAGCAGCCAGTCCGTTGTAGGGGGCCGCTATGGCTACACCTTC
TRBJ2-4 TRBV13 . many CASSLNMAGTAKNIQYF TGTGCCAGCAGCTTAAATATGGCCGGGACAGCCAAAAACATTCAGTACTTC
TRBJ2-5 TRBV20-1 TRBD2 many CSARDLAGGPGETQYF TGCAGTGCTAGAGATCTAGCGGGAGGGCCTGGAGAGACCCAGTACTTC
TRBJ1-2 TRBV6-6 . . CASSYVTSYGYTF TGTGCCAGCAGTTACGTAACCTCCTATGGCTACACCTTC
TRBJ2-3 TRBV11-3 . many CASSSSTSGTDTQYF TGTGCCAGCAGCTCAAGTACCAGCGGCACAGATACGCAGTATTTT
TRBJ1-1 TRBV6-1 . few CASRGAPPTIAFF TGTGCCAGCAGAGGGGCACCTCCGACGATAGCTTTCTTT
TRBJ2-4 TRBV9 . . CASSVGAKNIQYF TGTGCCAGCAGCGTAGGAGCCAAAAACATTCAGTACTTC
TRBJ2-3 TRBV29-1 . many CSVRRGALITDTQYF TGCAGCGTCCGCAGGGGGGCCCTGATCACAGATACGCAGTATTTT
TRBJ2-1 TRBV6-6 TRBD2 few CASSFQPGLAGAFLFF TGTGCCAGCAGTTTCCAGCCGGGACTAGCGGGGGCATTCCTGTTCTTC
TRBJ2-5 TRBV11-2 TRBD1 many CASSSTGGVQETQYF TGTGCCAGCAGCTCGACAGGGGGCGTACAAGAGACCCAGTACTTC
TRBJ2-3 TRBV3-1 . many CASSQGRRGRETDTQYF TGTGCCAGCAGCCAAGGTAGAAGGGGAAGGGAGACAGATACGCAGTATTTT
TRBJ2-7 TRBV20-1 TRBD1 medium-sized CSAGTGAYYEQYF TGCAGTGCCGGGACAGGGGCCTACTACGAGCAGTACTTC
TRBJ1-1 TRBV6-6 TRBD1 many CASNPQGASSEAFF TGTGCCAGCAACCCCCAGGGGGCCTCAAGTGAAGCTTTCTTT
TRBJ2-1 TRBV10-3 . many CAISGPGRAGPGDEQFF TGTGCCATCAGTGGACCGGGCCGAGCGGGACCAGGGGATGAGCAGTTCTTC
TRBJ2-7 TRBV4-1 TRBD2 many CASSLRTAGAYEQYF TGCGCCAGCAGCCTGCGGACCGCGGGGGCCTACGAGCAGTACTTC
TRBJ1-6 TRBV6-5 . few CASNLVDGSPLHF TGTGCCAGCAACCTTGTGGATGGTTCACCCCTCCACTTT
TRBJ2-1 TRBV7-8 TRBD2 many CASSATRLAGGQGQFF TGTGCCAGCAGCGCCACACGACTAGCGGGGGGGCAAGGGCAGTTCTTC
TRBJ1-1 TRBV19 TRBD1 few CASTLPTPGQGGATEAFF TGTGCCAGTACACTCCCAACCCCGGGACAGGGAGGGGCCACTGAAGCTTTCTTT
TRBJ2-7 TRBV7-6 . many CASSFGPGQLGSYEQYF TGTGCCAGCAGCTTCGGTCCGGGACAACTGGGAAGCTACGAGCAGTACTTC
TRBJ1-5 TRBV19 TRBD1 many CASRSTGGQPQHF TGTGCCAGTAGGTCGACAGGGGGACAGCCCCAGCATTTT
TRBJ2-3 TRBV12-3/TRBV12-4 TRBD2 many CASSWPGLADSTDTQYF TGTGCCAGCAGCTGGCCTGGACTAGCGGATAGCACAGATACGCAGTATTTT
TRBJ2-1 TRBV7-6 TRBD1 few CASSLVPGQNYNEQFF TGTGCCAGCAGCTTAGTACCGGGACAGAACTACAATGAGCAGTTCTTC
TRBJ2-1 TRBV5-4 . many CASSFPGSSYNEQFF TGTGCCAGCAGCTTCCCTGGGAGCTCCTACAATGAGCAGTTCTTC
TRBJ2-7 TRBV5-1 . few CASSRAGVEQYF TGCGCCAGCAGCCGGGCAGGAGTCGAGCAGTACTTC